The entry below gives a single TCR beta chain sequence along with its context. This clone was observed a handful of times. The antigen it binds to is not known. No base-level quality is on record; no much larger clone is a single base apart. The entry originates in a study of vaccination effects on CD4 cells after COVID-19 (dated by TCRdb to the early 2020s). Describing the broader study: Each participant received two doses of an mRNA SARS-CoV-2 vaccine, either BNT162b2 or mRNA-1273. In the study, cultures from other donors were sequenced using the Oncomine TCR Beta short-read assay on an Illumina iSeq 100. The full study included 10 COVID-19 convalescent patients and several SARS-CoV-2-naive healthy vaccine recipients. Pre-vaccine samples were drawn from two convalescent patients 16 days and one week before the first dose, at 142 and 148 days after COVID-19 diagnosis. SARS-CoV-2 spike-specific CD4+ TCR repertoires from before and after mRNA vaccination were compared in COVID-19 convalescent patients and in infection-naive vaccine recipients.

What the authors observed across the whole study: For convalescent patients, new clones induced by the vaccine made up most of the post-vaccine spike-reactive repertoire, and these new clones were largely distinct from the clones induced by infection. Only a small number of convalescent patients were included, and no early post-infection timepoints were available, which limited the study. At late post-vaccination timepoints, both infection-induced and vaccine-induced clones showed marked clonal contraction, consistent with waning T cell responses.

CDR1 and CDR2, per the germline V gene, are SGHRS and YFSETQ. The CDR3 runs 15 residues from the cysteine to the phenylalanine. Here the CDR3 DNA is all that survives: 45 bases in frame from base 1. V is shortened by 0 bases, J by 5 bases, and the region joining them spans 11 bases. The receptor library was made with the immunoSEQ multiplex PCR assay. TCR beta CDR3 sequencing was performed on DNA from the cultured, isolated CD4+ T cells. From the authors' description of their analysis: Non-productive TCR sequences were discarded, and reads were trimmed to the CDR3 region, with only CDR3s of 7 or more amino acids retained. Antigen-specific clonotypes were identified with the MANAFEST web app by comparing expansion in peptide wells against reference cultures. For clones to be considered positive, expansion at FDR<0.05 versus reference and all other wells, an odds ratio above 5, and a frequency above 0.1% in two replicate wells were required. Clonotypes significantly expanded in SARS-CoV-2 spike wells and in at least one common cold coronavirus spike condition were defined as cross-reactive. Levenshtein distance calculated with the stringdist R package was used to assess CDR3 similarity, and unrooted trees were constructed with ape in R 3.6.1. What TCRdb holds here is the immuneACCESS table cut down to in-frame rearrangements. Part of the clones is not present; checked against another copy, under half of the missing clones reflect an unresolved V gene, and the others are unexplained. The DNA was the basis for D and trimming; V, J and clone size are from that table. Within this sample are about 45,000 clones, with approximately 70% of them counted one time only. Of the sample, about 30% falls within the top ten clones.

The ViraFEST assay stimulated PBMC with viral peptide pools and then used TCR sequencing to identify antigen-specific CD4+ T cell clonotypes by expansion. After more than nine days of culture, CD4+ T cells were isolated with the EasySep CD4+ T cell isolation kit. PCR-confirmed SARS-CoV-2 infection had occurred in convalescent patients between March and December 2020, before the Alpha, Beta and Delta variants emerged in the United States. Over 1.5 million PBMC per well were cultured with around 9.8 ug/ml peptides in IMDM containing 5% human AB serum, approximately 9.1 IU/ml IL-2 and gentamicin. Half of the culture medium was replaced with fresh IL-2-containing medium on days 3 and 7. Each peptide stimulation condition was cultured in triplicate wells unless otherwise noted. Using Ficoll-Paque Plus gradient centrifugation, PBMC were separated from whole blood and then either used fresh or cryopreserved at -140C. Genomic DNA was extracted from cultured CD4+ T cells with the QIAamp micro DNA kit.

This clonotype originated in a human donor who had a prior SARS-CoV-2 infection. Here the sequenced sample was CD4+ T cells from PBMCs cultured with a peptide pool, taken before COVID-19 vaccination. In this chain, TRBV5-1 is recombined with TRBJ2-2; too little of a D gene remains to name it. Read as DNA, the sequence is TGCGCCAGCAGCTTGGAGTCAGGAATAACCGGGGAGCTGTTTTTT. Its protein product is CASSLESGITGELFF.